The T cell receptor (beta chain) under discussion was sequenced for a study of shared clonotypes between healthy human individuals. In the naive CD8 group, cells lacked CD45RO and were positively selected for CCR7, so terminally differentiated effector memory CD45RA+ cells were left out. The CDR3 consists of 16 residues. Trimming cost V 3 bases and J 5 bases; bases outside gene matches: 12. The germline V gene encodes CDR1 SGHAT and CDR2 FQNNGV. An approximately 200 ng quantity of DNA, some 30,000 T cell genomes, went into the sorted-subset replicate PCRs. This table comes from immunoSEQ multiplex PCR, and its TCRdb copy is limited to in-frame clones, with some not included. Of over 2 million clones in the sample, roughly 95% were seen once.

V and J are TRBV11-2 and TRBJ2-7; TRBD1 agrees at 8 bases. The sample consisted of naive CD8+ T cells sorted from blood. The source is a man between 18 and 29 years old in good health. CDR3 residues: CASSLGVDRGFNEQYF. DNA for the CDR3: TGTGCCAGCAGCTTGGGGGTTGACAGGGGTTTCAACGAGCAGTACTTC.